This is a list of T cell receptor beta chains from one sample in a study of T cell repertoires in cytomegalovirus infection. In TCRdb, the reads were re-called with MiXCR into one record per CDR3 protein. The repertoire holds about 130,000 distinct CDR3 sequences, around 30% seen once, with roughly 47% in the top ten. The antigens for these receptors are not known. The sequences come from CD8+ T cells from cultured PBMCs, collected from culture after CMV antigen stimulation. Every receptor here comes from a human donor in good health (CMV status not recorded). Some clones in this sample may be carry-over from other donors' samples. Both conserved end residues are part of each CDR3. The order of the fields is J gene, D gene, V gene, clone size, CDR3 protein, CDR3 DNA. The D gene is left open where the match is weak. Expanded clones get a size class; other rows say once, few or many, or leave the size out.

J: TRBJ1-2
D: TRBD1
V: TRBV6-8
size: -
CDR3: CASSYTGGGGYTF
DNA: TGTGCCAGCAGTTACACAGGGGGTGGTGGCTACACCTTC

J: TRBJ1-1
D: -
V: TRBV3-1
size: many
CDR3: CASSPNSQGFAEAFF
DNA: TGTGCCAGCAGTCCCAATAGCCAGGGCTTTGCTGAAGCTTTCTTT

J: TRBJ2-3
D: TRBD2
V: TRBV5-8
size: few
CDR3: CASSLTDSYGTSGGATDTQYF
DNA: TGTGCCAGCAGCTTGACCGACAGCTATGGGACTAGCGGGGGGGCGACAGATACGCAGTATTTT

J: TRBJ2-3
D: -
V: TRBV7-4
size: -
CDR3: CASSPEVTDTQYF
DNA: TGTGCCAGCAGCCCCGAAGTCACAGATACGCAGTATTTT

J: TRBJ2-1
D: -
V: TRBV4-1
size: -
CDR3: CASSQDKSWAYNEQFF
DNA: TGCGCCAGCAGCCAAGATAAGTCGTGGGCCTACAATGAGCAGTTCTTC

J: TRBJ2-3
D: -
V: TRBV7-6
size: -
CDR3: CASSSERRLDSADTQYF
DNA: TGTGCCAGCAGCTCGGAACGGAGACTGGATTCAGCGGATACGCAGTATTTT

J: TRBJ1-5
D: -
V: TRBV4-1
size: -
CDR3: CASSQGRGNQPQHF
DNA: TGCGCCAGCAGCCAAGGAAGGGGGAATCAGCCCCAGCATTTT

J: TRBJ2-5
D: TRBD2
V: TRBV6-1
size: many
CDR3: CASRWTSGGAETQYF
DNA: TGTGCCAGCAGATGGACTAGCGGGGGGGCGGAGACCCAGTACTTC

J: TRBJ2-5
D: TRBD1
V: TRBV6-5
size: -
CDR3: CASSYSGGQGRETQYF
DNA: TGTGCCAGCAGTTACTCAGGGGGACAGGGCAGAGAGACCCAGTACTTC

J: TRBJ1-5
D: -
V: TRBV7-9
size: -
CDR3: CASSLARRGRNQPQHF
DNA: TGTGCCAGCAGCTTAGCGAGAAGGGGTCGGAATCAGCCCCAGCATTTT

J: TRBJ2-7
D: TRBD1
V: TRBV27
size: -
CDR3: CASSFGQGSEQYF
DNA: TGTGCCAGCAGTTTTGGACAGGGGTCCGAGCAGTACTTC

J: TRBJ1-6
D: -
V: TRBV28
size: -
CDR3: CASSPGPSPLHF
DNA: TGTGCCAGCAGTCCCGGTCCTTCACCCCTCCACTTT

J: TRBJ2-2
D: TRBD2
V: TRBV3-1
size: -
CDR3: CASSLAGGLNGELFF
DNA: TGTGCCAGCAGCCTAGCGGGGGGGCTTAACGGGGAGCTGTTTTTT

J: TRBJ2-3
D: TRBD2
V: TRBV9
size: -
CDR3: CASSVGLAGLLDTQYF
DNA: TGTGCCAGCAGCGTAGGGTTAGCGGGGTTGCTGGATACGCAGTATTTT

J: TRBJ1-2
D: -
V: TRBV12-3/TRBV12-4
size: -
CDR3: CASSFYSEHYGYTF
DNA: TGTGCCAGCAGTTTCTACAGCGAGCACTATGGCTACACCTTC

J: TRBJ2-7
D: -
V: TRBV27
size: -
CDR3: CASSLAPGTEQYF
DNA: TGTGCCAGCAGTCTAGCCCCAGGGACGGAGCAGTACTTC

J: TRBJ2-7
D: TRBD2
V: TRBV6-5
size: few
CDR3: CASSYSTSGVNYEQYF
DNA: TGTGCCAGCAGTTACTCTACTAGCGGGGTGAACTACGAGCAGTACTTC

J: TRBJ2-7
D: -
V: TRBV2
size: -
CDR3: CASSYRDYEQYF
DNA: TGTGCCAGCAGTTACCGGGACTACGAGCAGTACTTC

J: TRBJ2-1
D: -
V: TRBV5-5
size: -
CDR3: CASSFGHTLLFNEQFF
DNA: TGTGCCAGCAGCTTCGGGCACACTCTACTCTTTAATGAGCAGTTCTTC

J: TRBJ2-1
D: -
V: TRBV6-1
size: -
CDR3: CASTLGNEQFF
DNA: TGTGCCAGCACGCTGGGCAATGAGCAGTTCTTC

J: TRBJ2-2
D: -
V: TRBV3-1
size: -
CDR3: CASSQDLGGNTGELFF
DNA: TGTGCCAGCAGCCAAGATCTCGGGGGCAACACCGGGGAGCTGTTTTTT

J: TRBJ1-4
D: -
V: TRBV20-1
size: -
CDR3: CSARDPTRAEKLFF
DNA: TGCAGTGCTAGAGACCCTACCCGCGCGGAAAAACTGTTTTTT

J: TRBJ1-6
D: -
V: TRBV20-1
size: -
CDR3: CSARGLGTGGDSPLHF
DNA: TGCAGTGCTAGAGGTCTCGGGACCGGAGGTGATTCACCCCTCCACTTT

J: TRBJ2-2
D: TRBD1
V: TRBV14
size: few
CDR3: CASSQGYSGTGATGELFF
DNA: TGTGCCAGCAGCCAAGGATATTCAGGGACAGGGGCCACCGGGGAGCTGTTTTTT

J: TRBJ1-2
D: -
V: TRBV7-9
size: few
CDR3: CASNPPGRHTF
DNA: TGTGCCAGCAACCCGCCGGGTCGCCACACCTTC

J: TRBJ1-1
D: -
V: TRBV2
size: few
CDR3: CASSTNTEAFF
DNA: TGTGCCAGCAGTACGAACACTGAAGCTTTCTTT

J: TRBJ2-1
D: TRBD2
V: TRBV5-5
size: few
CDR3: CASSLLAGLSLYEQFF
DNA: TGTGCCAGCAGCCTGTTAGCGGGGTTGAGTTTGTATGAGCAGTTCTTC

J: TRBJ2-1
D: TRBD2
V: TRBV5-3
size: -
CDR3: CASSSGGGNNEQFF
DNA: TGTGCCAGCAGCTCCGGCGGGGGGAACAATGAGCAGTTCTTC

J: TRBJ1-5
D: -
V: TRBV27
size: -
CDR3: CASSWGAGTQPQHF
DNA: TGTGCCAGCAGTTGGGGGGCAGGGACTCAGCCCCAGCATTTT

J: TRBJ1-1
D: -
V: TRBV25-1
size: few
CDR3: CASRGQANTEAFF
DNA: TGTGCCAGCCGAGGACAAGCGAACACTGAAGCTTTCTTT

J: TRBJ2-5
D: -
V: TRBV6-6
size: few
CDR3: CATTLTGLKETQYF
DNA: TGTGCCACCACCCTCACCGGGTTGAAAGAGACCCAGTACTTC

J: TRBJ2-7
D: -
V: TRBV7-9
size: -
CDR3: CASSLSESSYEQYF
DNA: TGTGCCAGCAGCTTAAGCGAAAGCTCCTACGAGCAGTACTTC

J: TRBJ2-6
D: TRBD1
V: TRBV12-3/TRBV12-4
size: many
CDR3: CASSQQGGLSGANVLTF
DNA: TGTGCCAGCAGTCAACAGGGGGGCCTCTCTGGGGCCAACGTCCTGACTTTC

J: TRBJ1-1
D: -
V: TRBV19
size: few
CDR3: CASYSGFEAFF
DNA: TGTGCCAGTTACAGTGGATTTGAAGCTTTCTTT

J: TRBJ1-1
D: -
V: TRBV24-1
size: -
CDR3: CAPLGEAFF
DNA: TGTGCCCCCCTCGGAGAAGCTTTCTTT

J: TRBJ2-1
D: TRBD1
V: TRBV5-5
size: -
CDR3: CASSSPGQGDINEQFF
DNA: TGTGCCAGCAGCTCCCCGGGACAGGGGGATATCAATGAGCAGTTCTTC

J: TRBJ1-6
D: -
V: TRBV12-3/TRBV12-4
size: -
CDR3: CASSFLLGPLHF
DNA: TGTGCCAGCTCTTTTCTGCTCGGGCCCCTCCACTTT

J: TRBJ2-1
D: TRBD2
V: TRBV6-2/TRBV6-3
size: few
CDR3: CASSARALAGFYNEQFF
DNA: TGTGCCAGCAGTGCCCGAGCCCTAGCGGGTTTTTACAATGAGCAGTTCTTC

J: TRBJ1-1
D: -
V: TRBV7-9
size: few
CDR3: CASSRGTAPNTEAFF
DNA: TGTGCCAGCAGCCGAGGGACGGCCCCGAACACTGAAGCTTTCTTT

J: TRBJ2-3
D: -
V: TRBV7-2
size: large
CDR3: CASSLERGAGPDTQYF
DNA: TGTGCCAGCAGCTTAGAACGGGGGGCTGGGCCAGATACGCAGTATTTT

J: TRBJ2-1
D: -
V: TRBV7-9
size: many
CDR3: CASSLWGNEQFF
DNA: TGTGCCAGCAGCCTATGGGGGAATGAGCAGTTCTTC

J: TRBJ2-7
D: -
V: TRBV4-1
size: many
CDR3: CASSLPGGYEQYF
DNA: TGCGCCAGCAGCCTCCCGGGTGGCTACGAGCAGTACTTC

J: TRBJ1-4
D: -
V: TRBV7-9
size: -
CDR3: CASSSTVTGINEKLFF
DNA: TGTGCCAGCAGCTCAACGGTAACAGGGATTAATGAAAAACTGTTTTTT

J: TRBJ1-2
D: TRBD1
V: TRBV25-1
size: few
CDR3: CASSEGQGNYYGYTF
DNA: TGTGCCAGCAGTGAGGGACAGGGGAATTACTATGGCTACACCTTC

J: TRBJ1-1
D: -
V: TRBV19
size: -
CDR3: CASSIGPITEAFF
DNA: TGTGCCAGTAGTATAGGACCGATCACTGAAGCTTTCTTT

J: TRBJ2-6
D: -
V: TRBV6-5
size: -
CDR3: CASTSGWGANVLTF
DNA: TGTGCCAGCACGAGCGGGTGGGGGGCCAACGTCCTGACTTTC

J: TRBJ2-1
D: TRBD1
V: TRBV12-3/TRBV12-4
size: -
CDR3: CASSPGTGGGNEQFF
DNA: TGTGCCAGCAGCCCCGGGACAGGGGGCGGGAATGAGCAGTTCTTC

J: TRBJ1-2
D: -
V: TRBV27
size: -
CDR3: CASSLGQDGGYGYTF
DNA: TGTGCCAGCAGTTTAGGCCAGGACGGGGGCTATGGCTACACCTTC

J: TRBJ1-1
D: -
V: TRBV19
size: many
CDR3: CASSISQANEAFF
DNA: TGTGCCAGTAGTATCAGTCAGGCAAATGAAGCTTTCTTT

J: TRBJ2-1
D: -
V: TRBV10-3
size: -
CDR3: CATVAGLYNEQFF
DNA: TGTGCCACCGTGGCAGGACTCTACAATGAGCAGTTCTTC

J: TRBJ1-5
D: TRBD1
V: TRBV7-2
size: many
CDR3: CASSLRDRGDPSGPQHF
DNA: TGTGCCAGCAGCTTAAGGGACAGGGGCGATCCCTCAGGGCCCCAGCATTTT

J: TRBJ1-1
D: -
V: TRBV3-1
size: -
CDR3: CASSQGFYTEAFF
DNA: TGTGCCAGCAGCCAAGGGTTTTACACTGAAGCTTTCTTT

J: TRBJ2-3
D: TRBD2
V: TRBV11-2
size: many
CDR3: CASSTSGGDTQYF
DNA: TGTGCCAGCTCGACTAGCGGGGGTGATACGCAGTATTTT

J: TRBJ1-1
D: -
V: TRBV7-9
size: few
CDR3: CASSPRQALNTEAFF
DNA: TGTGCCAGCAGCCCGCGACAGGCCCTGAACACTGAAGCTTTCTTT

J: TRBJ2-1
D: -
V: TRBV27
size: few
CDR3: CASSPSIYEQFF
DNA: TGTGCCAGCAGTCCCTCAATTTATGAGCAGTTCTTC